This T cell receptor (beta chain) was captured in a study of T cells in localized non-small cell lung cancer. V gave up 6 bases and J gave up 5 bases, with 17 bases separating them. The CDR3 runs 15 residues. Looked up from germline, CDR1 is MNHEY and CDR2 is SVGAGI. Profiling relied on immunoSEQ multiplex PCR, and the TCRdb table lists in-frame clones only, not all of them. The sample holds 100,000 to 150,000 clones, 80% to 90% seen once. Worth noting for this clone: The antigen is undetermined.

Study-level findings and limits: Turning up in adjacent lung were a median roughly 50 of the top 100 tumor clones.

The TCR sequence derives from a female donor over 55 with stage I lung adenocarcinoma. The sequencing here drew on peripheral blood, taken before any cancer treatment. The chain recombines TRBV6-5 with TRBJ1-3; the D gene is possibly TRBD1 (5 bases). The CDR3 sequence: CASSPGTKKRNTIYF. The CDR3 DNA is TGTGCCAGCAGCCCCGGGACGAAGAAGAGAAACACCATATATTTT.